A single sample is the source of the 26 T cell receptor beta chains below, sequenced in a study of OX40 agonist ivuxolimab in advanced cancers. The data were produced by immunoSEQ multiplex PCR, yet TCRdb's version contains in-frame clones alone and is incomplete. The profile shows about 91,000 clones, around nine tenths of them singletons. Here the sequenced sample was CD4+ or CD8+ T cells sorted from blood, taken in a trial of the OX40 agonist ivuxolimab. All receptors derive from an adult with an advanced solid tumor such as melanoma, head and neck, liver or kidney cancer.

Regarding this clone: As the CDR3 is not closed by the conserved phenylalanine or tryptophan, this likely results from a read error. The CDR3 here is CASSLERNLNNSPLHL. DNA for the CDR3: TGTGCCAGCAGCTTAGAAAGAAACCTAAATAATTCACCCCTCCACCTT. The chain links TRBV7-8 to TRBJ1-6; D is unclear. The V end lost 1 base, the J end lost 5 bases, and 12 bases lay between the germline ends. The germline V gene has CDR1 SGHVS and CDR2 FQNEAQ. There are 16 residues in the CDR3.

This chain links TRBV5-1 with TRBJ2-7, with 10 bases that match TRBD1. V trimming: 4 bases; J trimming: 2 bases; junction bases outside the gene matches: 6. CDR1 SGHRS and CDR2 YFSETQ come from the germline V gene. The CDR3 contains 15 residues. The CDR3: CASSPMTGGTYEQYF. The CDR3 bases are TGCGCCAGCAGCCCCATGACAGGGGGCACCTACGAGCAGTACTTC.

DNA for the CDR3: TGTGCCAGCAGCCCACAGGGGGCCAGCTCCTACGAGCAGTACTTC. Amino acid sequence: CASSPQGASSYEQYF. V gene TRBV6-6 combines with J gene TRBJ2-7; 9 bases are shared with TRBD1. Trimming at V came to 6 bases and at J to 0 bases, leaving 6 bases not matched to a gene. Germline V gene data show CDR1 as MNHNY and CDR2 as SVGAGI (reference sequence). The CDR3 runs 15 residues.

This clone was detected once. The chain employs TRBV10-3 and TRBJ2-1; 7 bases match TRBD2. Germline V gene lookup returns CDR1 ENHRY and CDR2 SYGVKD. The CDR3 is 14 residues long. Trimming took 7 bases from V and 7 from J; bases not matched to a gene: 10. This CDR3 is CAINQGEGKNEQFF. The CDR3 nucleotides read TGTGCCATCAATCAAGGGGAGGGGAAAAATGAGCAGTTCTTC.

This chain uses TRBV4-1 with TRBJ1-5; no firm D call. The V gene's germline CDR1 is MGHRA and CDR2 YSYEKL. The V end lost 0 bases, the J end lost 11 bases, and 11 bases lay between the germline ends. The CDR3 length is 13 residues. The CDR3 loop reads CASSQDEGRTQHF. The DNA for the CDR3 is TGCGCCAGCAGCCAAGATGAGGGTAGGACCCAGCATTTT.

The chain recombines TRBV18 with TRBJ1-4, with a weak D call TRBD1 (6 bases). The V gene lost 4 bases and the J gene lost 2 bases, with 14 bases spanning the gap. The V gene's germline CDR1 is KGHSH and CDR2 LQKENI. The CDR3 extends over 16 amino acids. CDR3 protein: CASSRTAGWTNEKLFF. The CDR3 DNA reads TGTGCCAGCTCACGGACAGCCGGGTGGACTAATGAAAAACTGTTTTTT.

J is TRBJ1-5 and V is TRBV11-3; 10 bases align to TRBD1. The CDR3 consists of 17 residues. V was pared by 9 bases and J by 0 bases, with 11 bases of the junction left unmatched. Looked up from germline, CDR1 is SGHNT and CDR2 is YENEEA. CDR3 sequence: CARTGTGAPPSNQPQHF. The CDR3 DNA reads TGTGCCAGGACCGGGACAGGGGCCCCTCCTAGCAATCAGCCCCAGCATTTT.

The genes are TRBV29-1 and TRBJ1-2; D uncertain. In germline, CDR1 is SQVTM, CDR2 ANQGSEA. This CDR3 has 11 amino acids. Trimming cost V 4 bases and J 6 bases, with 9 bases left between them. The DNA for the CDR3 is TGCAGCGTTGTCGATAGAAATGGCTACACCTTC. Encoded protein: CSVVDRNGYTF. Full variable domain (outside the CDR3, taken from reference TRBV29-1 and TRBJ1-2): SAVISQKPSRDICQRGTSLTIQCQVDSQVTMMFWYRQQPGQSLTLIATANQGSEATYESGFVIDKFPISRPNLTFSTLTVSNMSPEDSSIYLCSVVDRNGYTFGSGTRLTVV.

There are a few counts of this clone. Other DNA sequences of this sample code for an identical CDR3. The chain employs TRBV5-1 and TRBJ1-4; D uncertain. This CDR3 has 12 amino acids. Germline V gene data show CDR1 as SGHRS and CDR2 as YFSETQ. Between the trimmed V and J ends, which lost 0 bases and 7 bases, there was a span of 4 bases. CDR3 DNA sequence: TGCGCCAGCAGCTTGGGCGGTGAAAAACTGTTTTTT. The encoded protein is CASSLGGEKLFF.

The gene calls are TRBV6-1 and TRBJ1-5; unclear D gene. The V end was cut by 3 bases, the J end by 5 bases, with 8 bases between. The CDR3 totals 13 residues. Germline V gives CDR1 MNHNS, CDR2 SASEGT. CDR3 DNA sequence: TGTGCCAGCAGTGATACAAGTTATCAGCCCCAGCATTTT. Encoded protein: CASSDTSYQPQHF.

The chain's CDR3 is CASRPTGAHGYTF. CDR3 DNA: TGCGCCAGCAGGCCGACAGGGGCCCATGGCTACACCTTC. V usage is TRBV4-1 and J usage is TRBJ1-2; 8 nucleotides match TRBD1. V was clipped by 6 bases and J by 6 bases; unmatched bases: 6. Germline V gene lookup returns CDR1 MGHRA and CDR2 YSYEKL. This CDR3 spans 13 amino acids.

The chain couples TRBV5-1 to TRBJ1-2, with D possibly TRBD1 on 5 matching bases. The germline gives CDR1 SGHRS, CDR2 YFSETQ. V was pared by 2 bases and J by 6 bases, with 14 bases between. This CDR3 spans 14 amino acids. CDR3 sequence: CASSFGAGSHGYTF. Written as DNA, the CDR3 is TGCGCCAGCAGCTTTGGGGCGGGGTCTCATGGCTACACCTTC.

This clone is a singleton in its sample. This chain links TRBV5-1 with TRBJ1-4; weak D call: TRBD1 (6 bases). Per the germline V gene, CDR1 is SGHRS and CDR2 is YFSETQ. The CDR3 has 14 amino acids. Trimming took off 4 bases at V and 4 bases at J, with 11 bases between the two ends. The CDR3 DNA reads TGCGCCAGCAGCATAGGGGGTAGTAATGAAAAACTGTTTTTT. Protein sequence: CASSIGGSNEKLFF.

This sequence joins TRBV7-2 and TRBJ2-4; D remains ambiguous. The germline gives CDR1 SGHTA, CDR2 FQGNSA. The CDR3 contains 16 residues. Trimming left V 3 bases short and J 3 bases short, with 15 bases between. CDR3 sequence reads: CASSFQAAVYKNIQYF. Written as DNA, the CDR3 is TGTGCCAGCAGCTTTCAGGCGGCCGTTTACAAAAACATTCAGTACTTC. Combining the CDR3 with reference TRBV7-2 and TRBJ2-4 gives the whole variable domain GAGVSQSPSNKVTEKGKDVELRCDPISGHTALYWYRQSLGQGLEFLIYFQGNSAPDKSGLPSDRFSAERTGGSVSTLTIQRTQQEDSAVYLCASSFQAAVYKNIQYFGAGTRLSVL.

The chain combines TRBV5-4 with TRBJ2-1, with a tentative D call TRBD2 (5 bases). V gave up 0 bases and J gave up 2 bases, with 9 bases separating them. The CDR3 sequence is 15 residues long. Germline CDR1 SGHNT, CDR2 YYREEE (reference sequence). The CDR3 DNA reads TGTGCCAGCAGCTTGGACAGCGGAGCCTACAATGAGCAGTTCTTC. This gives the protein CASSLDSGAYNEQFF.

This chain uses TRBV5-1 with TRBJ2-2; either TRBD1 or TRBD2 may fit D (5 bases each). Germline V gives CDR1 SGHRS, CDR2 YFSETQ. The CDR3 runs 16 residues. Trimming removed 2 bases at V and 2 bases at J, with 13 bases between. CDR3 coding DNA: TGCGCCAGCAGCTTACCGGGACGGATCAACACCGGGGAGCTGTTTTTT. It codes for CASSLPGRINTGELFF.

The rearrangement links TRBV19 to TRBJ1-6; D call uncertain. Germline values: CDR1 LNHDA, CDR2 SQIVND (reference sequence). The CDR3 runs to 18 residues. Between the trimmed V and J ends, which lost 6 bases and 7 bases, there was a span of 25 bases. The CDR3 DNA reads as TGTGCCAGTAGCCACGCATGGTGGAGATCGTCGCGAAATTCACCCCTCCACTTT. Translating it yields CASSHAWWRSSRNSPLHF.

The gene calls are TRBV19 and TRBJ1-5, with D possibly TRBD1 on 5 matching bases. CDR3 size: 14 residues. CDR1 and CDR2 from the germline V gene are LNHDA and SQIVND (reference sequence). Trimming removed 3 bases at V and 4 bases at J, with 10 bases between. CDR3 amino acids: CASSIMAGNQPQHF. The CDR3 region has the DNA TGTGCCAGTAGTATTATGGCAGGGAATCAGCCCCAGCATTTT.

The V and J genes are TRBV5-1 and TRBJ2-1; weak D call: TRBD2 (7 bases). V was pared by 3 bases and J by 8 bases, with 15 bases between. The V gene's germline CDR1 is SGHRS and CDR2 YFSETQ. This CDR3 comprises 14 residues. The DNA for the CDR3 is TGCGCCAGCAGCTCCGCGGGGGCTCAGTATGAGCAGTTCTTC. Protein: CASSSAGAQYEQFF.

The chain joins TRBV9 to TRBJ1-4; D might be TRBD1 (5 bases). Germline CDR1 reads SGDLS; CDR2 reads YYNGEE. Trimming cost V 4 bases and J 5 bases, with 15 bases left between them. The CDR3 consists of 15 residues. CDR3 DNA sequence: TGTGCCAGCAGCCCTCTAGGGGAGTACAATGAAAAACTGTTTTTT. This translates into CASSPLGEYNEKLFF.

This clone was found once. This sequence joins TRBV27 and TRBJ1-1; 9 nucleotides line up with TRBD1. This CDR3 region has 16 residues. V was clipped by 2 bases and J by 1 base; unmatched bases: 5. CDR1 and CDR2 from the germline V gene are MNHEY and SMNVEV (reference sequence). Here the CDR3 DNA reads TGTGCCAGCAGTTTAGGGACAGGGAAGGGGAACACTGAAGCTTTCTTT. Amino acid sequence: CASSLGTGKGNTEAFF.

The J gene is TRBJ1-2, the V gene TRBV27; 8 bases map to TRBD1. Losses at the gene ends were 4 bases for V and 0 bases for J; bases not matched to a gene: 4. The CDR3 covers 15 residues. Germline values: CDR1 MNHEY, CDR2 SMNVEV (reference sequence). CDR3 sequence: CASSYRGVANYGYTF. In nucleotides, the CDR3 is TGTGCCAGCAGTTACAGGGGGGTTGCTAACTATGGCTACACCTTC.

The chain couples TRBV6-5 to TRBJ2-7; D unclear. The V gene lost 0 bases and the J gene lost 4 bases, with 13 bases spanning the gap. Germline V lookup: CDR1 MNHEY, CDR2 SVGAGI. CDR3 length: 15 amino acids. CDR3 nucleotide sequence: TGTGCCAGCAGTTACTCGCCGGTCCTTTTTTACGAGCAGTACTTC. It translates to CASSYSPVLFYEQYF.

The chain employs TRBV6-1 and TRBJ1-1, with D maybe TRBD1 (5 bases). The V end lost 11 bases, the J end lost 5 bases, and 18 bases lay between the germline ends. Germline lookup yields CDR1 MNHNS and CDR2 SASEGT. The CDR3 totals 13 residues. CDR3 nucleotide sequence: TGTGCCTGCGGCAGGGAATTGGGAACTGAAGCTTTCTTT. It specifies CACGRELGTEAFF.

The chain links TRBV29-1 to TRBJ1-5; D unclear. The ends were cut back, 4 bases at V and 1 base at J, with 8 bases in the middle. The CDR3 is 13 amino acids. The germline V gene has CDR1 SQVTM and CDR2 ANQGSEA. The CDR3 spells CSVGKESNQPQHF. The DNA for the CDR3 is TGCAGCGTTGGAAAGGAGAGCAATCAGCCCCAGCATTTT.

This chain links TRBV28 with TRBJ1-1; D perhaps matches TRBD1 (6 bases). In germline, CDR1 is MDHEN, CDR2 SYDVKM. This CDR3 has 13 residues. The V gene lost 7 bases and the J gene lost 5 bases, with 14 bases spanning the gap. The CDR3 loop reads CASKLGGQTEAFF. The CDR3 nucleotides read TGTGCCAGCAAGCTCGGGGGGCAGACTGAAGCTTTCTTT.